This T cell receptor (beta chain) was identified during a study of OX40 agonist ivuxolimab in advanced cancers. About the study as a whole: The costimulatory receptor OX40 (CD134) was targeted by ivuxolimab, a fully human IgG2 agonistic monoclonal antibody. The paper covers the monotherapy dose-escalation part of the phase I ivuxolimab trial, which included N ≈ 50 patients. In the dose-escalation cohort, around four fifths of patients were male, and the mean age was approximately 55 years, with a range of 23 to 79. Peripheral TCRbeta sequencing aimed to test whether ivuxolimab altered TCR sequence diversity and caused clonal T-cell expansion. Of the roughly 52 patients in dose escalation, some 19 had hepatocellular carcinoma, roughly 15 had melanoma, 9 had renal cell carcinoma and 9 had head and neck cancer. Patients were allowed to have had prior anti-PD-1, anti-PD-L1 or anti-CTLA-4 therapy, and approximately 40% of the dose-escalation patients had previously received checkpoint inhibitors. Intravenous ivuxolimab was administered to patients every 2 weeks at six dose levels: 0.01, 0.1, 0.3, 1.5, 3 and 10 mg/kg. Three dose-escalation patients achieved partial responses, one with hepatocellular carcinoma and two with cutaneous melanoma. Study-wide findings and limitations: In the 0.1-3.0 mg/kg groups, partial responders had among the lowest normalized peripheral clonal expansion, particularly in CD8+ T cells. Which antigens the clonally expanded peripheral T cells were specific for was not determined. Low levels of normalized T-cell clonal expansion were also seen in some nonresponding patients. After ivuxolimab, CD8+ T cells had more expanded clones than CD4+ T cells on average. At doses of 0.1 to 3.0 mg/kg, clonal expansion of both CD4+ and CD8+ blood T cells was observed from baseline to week 6.

The trial excluded patients who had a history of autoimmune disease or who were on systemic immunosuppression. Peripheral blood for TCR sequencing was drawn from every dose cohort at baseline, at cycle 4 day 1 and at cycle 7 day 1. The samples were drawn from a first-in-human, open-label, multicenter phase I dose-escalation trial of ivuxolimab. Adults with locally advanced or metastatic head and neck squamous cell, hepatocellular, melanoma or renal cell carcinoma were enrolled in the trial. CD4+ and CD8+ T cells were sorted separately from peripheral blood before TCR sequencing. For sequencing of the TCRbeta CDR3 region, genomic DNA was extracted from the sorted cells. The immunoSEQ Assay was used for sequencing of TCRbeta CDR3 regions. Sourced from immuneACCESS, this table was stored by TCRdb with only in-frame sequences that have V and J called. A share of the clones is absent; for the studies checked, an unresolved V gene accounts for under half, and the remainder has no known explanation. This sample has roughly 98,000 clones in its table, and about 79% of those were observed once. The ten largest clones take up around 1.6% of the sample.

Including cysteine and phenylalanine, the CDR3 has 15 amino acids. Here the CDR3 DNA is all that survives: 45 bases in frame from base 1. Cut back by 1 base and 2 bases, the V and J ends lie 11 bases apart. Taken from the germline V gene, the CDR1 and CDR2 loops are SGHTA and FQGNSA. Comments on this clone: This receptor's antigen is unknown. No base quality values were provided; no much bigger clone lies one nucleotide off.

Material: CD4+ or CD8+ T cells sorted from blood, obtained in a trial of the OX40 agonist ivuxolimab. The chain is assembled from TRBV7-2 and TRBJ1-2; the D gene lacks a confident call. The origin of this receptor is an adult with an advanced solid tumor such as melanoma, head and neck, liver or kidney cancer. CDR3 reads: CASSLGVGLNYGYTF. The DNA is as follows: TGTGCCAGCAGCTTAGGCGTCGGCTTGAACTATGGCTACACCTTC.